This TCR beta chain was identified during a study of T cells in Graves' hyperthyroidism and ophthalmopathy. Deletions cut 7 bases from V and 4 bases from J, with 19 bases between. The CDR3 covers 15 residues. The V gene's germline CDR1 is MDHEN and CDR2 SYDVKM. PBMCs came from over 8.5 ml fresh peripheral blood. This clonotype has more than one count but fewer than ten. RNA transcripts gave rise to amplified TCR beta CDR3 regions. The HTBI primer set was used in a first-round RT-PCR of the TCR CDR3. TCRdb recomputed calls from the multiplex PCR reads with MiXCR, one row per CDR3 protein. The data show about 590,000 distinct CDR3 sequences, with approximately 15% seen just once and 7% to 9% held by the top ten.

Input material: blood. This sequence joins TRBV28 and TRBJ2-5; D may correspond to TRBD1 or TRBD2 (6 bases each). The sequence derives from a woman younger than 30 with Graves' ophthalmopathy. CDR3 DNA sequence: TGTGCCAGCAATGACTCAGGGGACTGGGTAGAGACCCAGTACTTC. It is translated as CASNDSGDWVETQYF.